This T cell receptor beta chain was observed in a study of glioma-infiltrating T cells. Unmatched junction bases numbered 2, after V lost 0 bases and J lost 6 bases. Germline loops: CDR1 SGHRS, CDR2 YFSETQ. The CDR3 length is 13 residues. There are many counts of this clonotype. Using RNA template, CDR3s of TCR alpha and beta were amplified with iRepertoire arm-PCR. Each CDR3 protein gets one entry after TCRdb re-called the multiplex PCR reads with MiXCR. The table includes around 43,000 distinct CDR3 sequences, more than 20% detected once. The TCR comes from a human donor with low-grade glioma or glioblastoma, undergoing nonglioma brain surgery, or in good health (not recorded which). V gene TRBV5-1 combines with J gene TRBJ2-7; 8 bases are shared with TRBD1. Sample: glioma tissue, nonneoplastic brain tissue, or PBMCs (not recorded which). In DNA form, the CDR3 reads TGCGCCAGCAGCTTGGGGGACAGGAGCGAGCAGTACTTC. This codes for CASSLGDRSEQYF.